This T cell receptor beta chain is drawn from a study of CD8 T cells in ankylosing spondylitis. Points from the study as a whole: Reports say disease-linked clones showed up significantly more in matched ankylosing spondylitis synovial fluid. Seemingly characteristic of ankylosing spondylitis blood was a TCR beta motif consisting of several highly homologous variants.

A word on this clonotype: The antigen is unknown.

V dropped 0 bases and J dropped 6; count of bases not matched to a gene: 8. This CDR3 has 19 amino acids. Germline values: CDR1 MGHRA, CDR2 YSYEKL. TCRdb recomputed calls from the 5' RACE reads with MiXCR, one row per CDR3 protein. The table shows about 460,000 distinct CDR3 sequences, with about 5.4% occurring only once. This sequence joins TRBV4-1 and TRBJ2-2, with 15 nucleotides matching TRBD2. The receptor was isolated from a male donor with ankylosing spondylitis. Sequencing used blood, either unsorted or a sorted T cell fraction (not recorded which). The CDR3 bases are TGCGCCAGCAGCCAAGATCTGGGACTAGCGGGAGGAGGGGCCGGGGAGCTGTTTTTT. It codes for CASSQDLGLAGGGAGELFF.